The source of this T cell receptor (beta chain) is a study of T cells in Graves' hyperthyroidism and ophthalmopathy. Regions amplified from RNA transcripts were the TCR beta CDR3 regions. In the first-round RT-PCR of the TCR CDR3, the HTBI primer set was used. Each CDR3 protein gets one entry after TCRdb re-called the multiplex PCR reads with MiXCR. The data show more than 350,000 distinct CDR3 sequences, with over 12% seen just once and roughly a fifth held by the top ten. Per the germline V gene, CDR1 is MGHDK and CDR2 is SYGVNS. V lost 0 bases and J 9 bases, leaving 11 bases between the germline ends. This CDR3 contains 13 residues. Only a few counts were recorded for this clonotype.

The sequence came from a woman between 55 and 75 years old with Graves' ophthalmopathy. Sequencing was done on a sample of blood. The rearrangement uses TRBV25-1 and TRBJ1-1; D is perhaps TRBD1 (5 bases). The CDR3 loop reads CASSEYRQGQAFF. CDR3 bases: TGTGCCAGCAGTGAATATCGGCAGGGCCAAGCTTTCTTT.